This T cell receptor (beta chain) derives from a study of T cell repertoires in cytomegalovirus infection. V lost 1 base to trimming and J lost 3 bases, with 13 bases between them. The CDR3 consists of 15 residues. Looked up from germline, CDR1 is SGHTA and CDR2 is FQGNSA. One entry per CDR3 protein, called by TCRdb with MiXCR from the reads. There are some 450,000 distinct CDR3 sequences in the sample; around 32% occur only once, and roughly 15% lies in the top ten. Many counts were recorded for this clonotype. Source material: PBMCs. This rearrangement joins TRBV7-2 to TRBJ2-7, with D hard to call. This TCR came from a human donor in good health (CMV status not recorded). Some clones in this sample may be carry-over from other donors' samples. The CDR3 coding sequence is TGTGCCAGCAGCTTAGGTGGAGTGGGCGGCTACGAGCAGTACTTC. It codes for CASSLGGVGGYEQYF.